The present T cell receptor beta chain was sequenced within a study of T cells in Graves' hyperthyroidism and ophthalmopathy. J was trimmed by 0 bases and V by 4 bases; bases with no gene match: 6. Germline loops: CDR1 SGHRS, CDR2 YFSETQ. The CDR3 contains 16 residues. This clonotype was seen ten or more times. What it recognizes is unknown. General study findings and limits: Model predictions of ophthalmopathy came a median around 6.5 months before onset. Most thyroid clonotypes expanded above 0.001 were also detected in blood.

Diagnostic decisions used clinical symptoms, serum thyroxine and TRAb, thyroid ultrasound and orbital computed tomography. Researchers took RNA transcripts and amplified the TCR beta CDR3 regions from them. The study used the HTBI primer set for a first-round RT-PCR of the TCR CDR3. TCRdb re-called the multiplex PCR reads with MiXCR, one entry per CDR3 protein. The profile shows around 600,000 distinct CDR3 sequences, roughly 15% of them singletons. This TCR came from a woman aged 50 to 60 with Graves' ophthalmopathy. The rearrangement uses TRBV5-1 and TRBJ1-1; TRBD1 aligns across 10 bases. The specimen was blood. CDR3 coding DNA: TGCGCCAGCAGCCTGGGACAGGGGACTATGAACACTGAAGCTTTCTTT. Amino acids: CASSLGQGTMNTEAFF.